The 25 T cell receptor beta chains in this list originate from one sample, sequenced in a study of shared clonotypes between healthy human individuals. CD8 cells classed as naive were CD45RO-negative and positively selected for CCR7, excluding terminally differentiated effector memory CD45RA+ cells. Profiling relied on immunoSEQ multiplex PCR, and the TCRdb table lists in-frame clones only, not all of them. The sample contains millions of clones, approximately 94% of which appear only once. What was sequenced was naive CD8+ T cells sorted from blood. These receptors originate from a man between 18 and 29 years old in good health.

This clone was found once. This chain uses TRBV11-2 with TRBJ1-4, with D uncertain. Deletions cut 4 bases from V and 7 bases from J, with 19 bases between. CDR3 size: 16 residues. CDR1 and CDR2 (germline): SGHAT, FQNNGV. This CDR3 reads CASSSYASPSGEKLFF. The CDR3 bases are TGTGCCAGCAGCTCCTATGCGTCACCCTCGGGTGAAAAACTGTTTTTT. Based on the CDR3 plus reference TRBV11-2 and TRBJ1-4, the full variable domain is EAGVAQSPRYKIIEKRQSVAFWCNPISGHATLYWYQQILGQGPKLLIQFQNNGVVDDSQLPKDRFSAERLKGVDSTLKIQPAKLEDSAVYLCASSSYASPSGEKLFFGSGTQLSVL.

The CDR3 DNA reads as TGTGCCAGCAGCTTCCCAGCAGGGGGCATCACAGATACGCAGTATTTT. Amino acid sequence: CASSFPAGGITDTQYF. The rearrangement joins TRBV5-4 to TRBJ2-3; 8 bases are a match to TRBD1. CDR3 length equals 16 residues. The germline gives CDR1 SGHNT, CDR2 YYREEE (reference sequence). V dropped 2 bases and J dropped 2; count of bases not matched to a gene: 7.

For this clone: The identical CDR3 is also encoded by other nucleotide sequences in the sample. The chain carries TRBV11-2 and TRBJ2-7; D possibly corresponds to TRBD1 (5 bases). V was shortened by 3 bases and J by 0 bases, with 9 bases between the two germline ends. Per germline, CDR1 SGHAT and CDR2 FQNNGV. The CDR3 covers 14 residues. The CDR3 loop is CASSFGQGSYEQYF. CDR3 nucleotide sequence: TGTGCCAGCAGCTTCGGTCAGGGCTCCTACGAGCAGTACTTC.

This chain links TRBV4-1 with TRBJ2-1; D unclear. The CDR3 loop spans 17 amino acids. V lost 4 bases, J lost 4 bases, and 20 bases lay in between. CDR1 MGHRA and CDR2 YSYEKL come from the germline V gene. The DNA for the CDR3 is TGCGCCAGCAGCCCCTCGGGCAGCAGTGCAGGTTACAATGAGCAGTTCTTC. Its translation: CASSPSGSSAGYNEQFF.

Details on this clone: This specimen includes other DNA sequences encoding the same CDR3. The chain employs TRBV27 and TRBJ1-5, with D tentatively TRBD1 (5 bases). The CDR3 has 12 amino acids. From germline, CDR1 is MNHEY and CDR2 SMNVEV (reference sequence). Trimming shortened V by 2 bases and J by 6 bases, and 5 bases separated the two germline ends. The CDR3 protein is CASSLRGQPQHF. The CDR3, as DNA: TGTGCCAGCAGTTTAAGGGGTCAGCCCCAGCATTTT.

The chain combines TRBV5-8 with TRBJ1-1, with 7 bases that match TRBD1. The CDR3 has 14 amino acids. Losses at the gene ends were 1 base for V and 7 bases for J; bases not matched to a gene: 7. Germline assignment: CDR1 SGHTS and CDR2 YDEGEE. Here the CDR3 DNA reads TGTGCCAGCAGCTTGCCCGGGACAGCCATTGAAGCTTTCTTT. Protein sequence: CASSLPGTAIEAFF.

CDR3 residues: CASSAEQGALEQFF. As DNA, the CDR3 is TGTGCCAGCAGCGCCGAACAGGGGGCCCTTGAGCAGTTCTTC. The chain couples TRBV7-2 to TRBJ2-1, with TRBD1 matching over 9 bases. Germline lookup yields CDR1 SGHTA and CDR2 FQGNSA. The V segment lost 5 bases and the J segment 9 bases; nucleotides outside the gene matches: 8. This CDR3 contains 14 residues.

This clone was seen once. The CDR3 protein is CASSQEGWDPTDTQYF. CDR3 sequence (DNA): TGCGCCAGCAGCCAGGAGGGTTGGGATCCCACAGATACGCAGTATTTT. The chain combines TRBV4-3 with TRBJ2-3, with a weak D call TRBD2 (6 bases). CDR1 and CDR2 from the germline V gene are LGHNA and YSLEER. Trimming pared 3 bases from V and 2 bases from J, leaving 15 bases between. The CDR3 is 16 amino acids.

CDR3 sequence: CASSNREWVNSPLHF. CDR3 coding DNA: TGTGCCAGCAGCAACAGGGAGTGGGTTAATTCACCCCTCCACTTT. This chain joins TRBV5-8 and TRBJ1-6, with D possibly being TRBD1 (6 bases). Germline V gene data show CDR1 as SGHTS and CDR2 as YDEGEE. This CDR3 comprises 15 residues. Trimming pared 4 bases from V and 6 bases from J, leaving 14 bases between.

V usage is TRBV19 and J usage is TRBJ2-5, with TRBD2 matching 7 bases. Germline trimming cut 8 bases from V and 5 bases from J; bases unmatched to any gene: 17. CDR1 is LNHDA and CDR2 is SQIVND in the germline V gene (reference sequence). This CDR3 is 16 amino acids long. CDR3 DNA: TGTGCCAGTCGGGCTAGCGGATCAACCGAGCGGGAGACCCAGTACTTC. This translates into CASRASGSTERETQYF.

This clone was recorded a few times. The J gene is TRBJ1-1, the V gene TRBV19; 7 positions match TRBD1. The germline CDR1 and CDR2 sequences are LNHDA and SQIVND (reference sequence). The length of the CDR3 is 14 residues. V trimming: 5 bases; J trimming: 5 bases; junction bases outside the gene matches: 8. The CDR3, as DNA: TGTGCCAGTAGTGGACCGACAGGGAGGACTGAAGCTTTCTTT. This encodes CASSGPTGRTEAFF.

The chain links TRBV6-7 to TRBJ2-2; D perhaps matches TRBD1 (5 bases). TRBV6-7 is designated an ORF whose function remains uncertain. This CDR3 has 17 residues. V was trimmed by 6 bases and J by 0 bases, leaving 17 bases between them. CDR3 bases: TGTGCCAGCAGGAAGCTCAGGGATTGGGCGAACACCGGGGAGCTGTTTTTT. The encoded protein is CASRKLRDWANTGELFF.

The chain recombines TRBV27 with TRBJ2-7; D ambiguous. In germline, CDR1 is MNHEY, CDR2 SMNVEV (reference sequence). The CDR3 totals 15 residues. V lost 7 bases and J 0 bases, leaving 16 bases between the germline ends. The CDR3 region is CASTYRASSSYEQYF. CDR3 sequence (DNA): TGTGCCAGCACCTACAGAGCTTCTTCCTCCTACGAGCAGTACTTC.

In nucleotides, the CDR3 is TGTGCCTGGGATTTCGGGTCGTCCTACGAGCAGTACTTC. It translates to CAWDFGSSYEQYF. V and J are TRBV30 and TRBJ2-7; D call uncertain. The V end lost 5 bases, the J end lost 1 base, and 12 bases lay between the germline ends. Germline V gene data show CDR1 as GTSNPN and CDR2 as SVGIG (reference sequence). The CDR3 is 13 residues long.

J is TRBJ2-7 and V is TRBV7-9; TRBD2 agrees at 9 bases. Trimming took 3 bases from V and 0 from J; bases not matched to a gene: 9. Germline assignment: CDR1 SEHNR and CDR2 FQNEAQ (reference sequence). The CDR3 contains 17 residues. CDR3 loop: CASSLPSGNSPSYEQYF. Written as DNA, the CDR3 is TGTGCCAGCAGCTTGCCTAGCGGGAACTCCCCCTCCTACGAGCAGTACTTC. Full variable domain (remainder filled in from reference TRBV7-9 and TRBJ2-7): DTGVSQNPRHKITKRGQNVTFRCDPISEHNRLYWYRQTLGQGPEFLTYFQNEAQLEKSRLLSDRFSAERPKGSFSTLEIQRTEQGDSAMYLCASSLPSGNSPSYEQYFGPGTRLTVT.

The genes are TRBV7-8 and TRBJ2-3; D not resolved. Germline V gene sequence: CDR1 SGHVS, CDR2 FQNEAQ. The V gene lost 5 bases and the J gene lost 4 bases, with 13 bases spanning the gap. The CDR3 is made up of 14 amino acids. The CDR3 DNA is TGTGCCAGCAGCGTCTTTGGGATCGCAGATACGCAGTATTTT. Encoded protein: CASSVFGIADTQYF.

The chain uses TRBV4-1 and TRBJ1-2; D may be TRBD1 (5 bases). The CDR3 is made up of 15 amino acids. Trimming stripped 4 bases from V and 10 bases from J, with 22 bases between. Germline V gives CDR1 MGHRA, CDR2 YSYEKL. The CDR3 DNA reads TGCGCCAGCAGCCTTGCTTCCCAGGGAATAGATTCCTACACCTTC. It yields the protein CASSLASQGIDSYTF.

The V call is TRBV6-6, the J call TRBJ1-1, with D unclear. Trimming cost V 10 bases and J 6 bases, with 6 bases left between them. CDR1 is MNHNY and CDR2 is SVGAGI in the germline V gene (reference sequence). The CDR3 has 9 amino acids. CDR3 sequence reads: CATGPEAFF. CDR3 DNA: TGTGCCACGGGTCCTGAAGCTTTCTTT.

This chain connects TRBV6-5 to TRBJ2-7; a possible D gene is TRBD1 (5 bases). The CDR3 runs to 14 residues. Germline-derived CDR1 and CDR2 are MNHEY and SVGAGI. The V end was cut by 6 bases, the J end by 1 base, with 13 bases between. The CDR3 region is CASRPPDSSYEQYF. For the CDR3, the DNA is TGTGCCAGCAGGCCTCCCGACAGTTCCTACGAGCAGTACTTC.

Turning to this clone: The same CDR3 can be traced to other DNA sequences in this sample. The V and J genes are TRBV30 and TRBJ2-7; D unclear. V gave up 0 bases and J gave up 5 bases, with 14 bases separating them. CDR3 length: 14 amino acids. Germline assignment: CDR1 GTSNPN and CDR2 SVGIG (reference sequence). The CDR3 region is CAWSVIGETNEQYF. DNA for the CDR3: TGTGCCTGGAGTGTAATTGGAGAAACCAACGAGCAGTACTTC. Looking up the rest from reference TRBV30 and TRBJ2-7 gives the full variable domain: SQTIHQWPATLVQPVGSPLSLECTVEGTSNPNLYWYRQAAGRGLQLLFYSVGIGQISSEVPQNLSASRPQDRQFILSSKKLLLSDSGFYLCAWSVIGETNEQYFGPGTRLTVT.

V and J are TRBV5-1 and TRBJ2-6; D assignment may be TRBD1 or TRBD2 (5 bases each). The CDR3 is made up of 21 amino acids. The germline V gene encodes CDR1 SGHRS and CDR2 YFSETQ. V dropped 9 bases and J dropped 3 bases, with 34 bases sitting between them. This CDR3 is CAIGTPSPTPEETGGANVLTF. Written as DNA, the CDR3 is TGCGCCATCGGGACCCCGAGTCCGACGCCCGAGGAAACTGGTGGGGCCAACGTCCTGACTTTC.

As regards this clone: Other DNA sequences of this sample code for an identical CDR3. The chain combines TRBV9 with TRBJ1-6; D is ambiguous. Germline values: CDR1 SGDLS, CDR2 YYNGEE. This CDR3 contains 13 residues. Trimming took 0 bases from V and 6 from J, leaving 4 bases between them. CDR3 loop: CASSVEGNSPLHF. CDR3 in DNA: TGTGCCAGCAGCGTAGAGGGTAATTCACCCCTCCACTTT.

The V gene is TRBV29-1, the J gene TRBJ1-2, with TRBD1 as a possible D gene (6 bases). Trimming removed 4 bases from V and 3 bases from J, with 12 bases in between. This CDR3 has 13 residues. Germline CDR1 is SQVTM and CDR2 is ANQGSEA. DNA of the CDR3: TGCAGCGTTGTTTTTAGGGGGGACTATGGCTACACCTTC. Translating gives CSVVFRGDYGYTF.

V and J are TRBV19 and TRBJ2-7; no reliable D call. The CDR3 totals 14 residues. Deletions cut 0 bases from V and 0 bases from J, with 6 bases between. In germline, CDR1 is LNHDA, CDR2 SQIVND (reference sequence). The CDR3, as DNA: TGTGCCAGTAGTATAGAGGTGAACTCCTACGAGCAGTACTTC. Translating it yields CASSIEVNSYEQYF. Looking up the rest from reference TRBV19 and TRBJ2-7 gives the full variable domain: DGGITQSPKYLFRKEGQNVTLSCEQNLNHDAMYWYRQDPGQGLRLIYYSQIVNDFQKGDIAEGYSVSREKKESFPLTVTSAQKNPTAFYLCASSIEVNSYEQYFGPGTRLTVT.

This clone was recorded a few times. The V call is TRBV25-1, the J call TRBJ1-6, with 7 bases aligning to TRBD1. V shed 4 bases, J shed 8 bases, and the junction held 8 bases outside the gene matches. The CDR3 runs 15 residues. Per the germline V gene, CDR1 is MGHDK and CDR2 is SYGVNS. Here the CDR3 reads CASSVAGGGDSPLHF. In DNA form, the CDR3 reads TGTGCCAGCAGTGTTGCAGGGGGAGGTGATTCACCCCTCCACTTT.